The sequence of this T cell receptor (beta chain) was determined in a study of control samples from healthy donors and cancer patients. Trimming shortened V by 7 bases and J by 8 bases, and 11 bases separated the two germline ends. This CDR3 is 11 amino acids long. Looked up from germline, CDR1 is SQVTM and CDR2 is ANQGSEA. Measured with immunoSEQ multiplex PCR; TCRdb has only the in-frame clones, and not every one. This table holds 170,000 or so clones, 94% found once. V is TRBV29-1 and J is TRBJ1-4, with TRBD1 as a possible D gene (5 bases). The sequence derives from a woman aged 18-35 years in good health. The sequencing sample was made of blood. CDR3 nucleotides: TGCAGCGCCAGGGAAGGGGAAAAACTGTTTTTT. Amino acids: CSAREGEKLFF.